The T cell receptor (beta chain) described here comes from a study of cytomegalovirus exposure and HLA in healthy donors. V was clipped by 8 bases and J by 3 bases; unmatched bases: 9. This CDR3 has 14 residues. Germline V gene lookup returns CDR1 MNHNS and CDR2 SASEGT. The PCR made use of 60 Vbeta and 13 Jbeta primers. Assay used: immunoSEQ multiplex PCR; TCRdb lists only in-frame clones, some missing. The sample consists of around 130,000 clones, approximately 81% of them appearing once. The V and J genes are TRBV6-1 and TRBJ2-7; 8 bases agree with TRBD1. The sample consisted of PBMCs. This TCR was recovered from a middle-aged woman in good health and CMV-seronegative. In DNA form, the CDR3 reads TGTGCCAGCCATGCCGGGACAGGCCTCTACGAGCAGTACTTC. Its protein product is CASHAGTGLYEQYF.